This T cell receptor (beta chain) appears in the sequencing data of a study of T cell repertoires in cytomegalovirus infection. At the level of the study: As its CMV epitopes, the study selected recently identified HLA-C-restricted and well-studied HLA-B-restricted targets. Shared public TCR beta signatures pointed to both CMV infection and a matching HLA type. Study outcomes and limitations: The ex vivo response was dominated by HLA-C-restricted CMV-specific TCR beta clonotypes. Identification of carriers of CMV plus the relevant HLA was performed using cumulative public TCR beta family frequency.

From the reads, TCRdb called clonotypes with MiXCR, one entry per CDR3 protein. Of about 110,000 distinct CDR3 sequences in the sample, around 40% were seen once. Regarding this clonotype: Its antigen is not known.

There are 17 residues in the CDR3. Trimming took off 0 bases at V and 0 bases at J, with 14 bases between the two ends. The germline V gene encodes CDR1 MNHEY and CDR2 SVGEGT. The specimen was CD8+ T cells from cultured PBMCs, collected from culture after CMV antigen stimulation. This rearrangement joins TRBV6-2 or TRBV6-3 to TRBJ1-1, with TRBD1 as a possible D gene (6 bases). This receptor was identified in a human donor in good health (CMV status not recorded). Some clones in this sample may be carry-over from other donors' samples. The CDR3 spells CASSYSTQTGLNTEAFF. DNA of the CDR3: TGTGCCAGCAGTTACTCGACTCAGACAGGTCTGAACACTGAAGCTTTCTTT.